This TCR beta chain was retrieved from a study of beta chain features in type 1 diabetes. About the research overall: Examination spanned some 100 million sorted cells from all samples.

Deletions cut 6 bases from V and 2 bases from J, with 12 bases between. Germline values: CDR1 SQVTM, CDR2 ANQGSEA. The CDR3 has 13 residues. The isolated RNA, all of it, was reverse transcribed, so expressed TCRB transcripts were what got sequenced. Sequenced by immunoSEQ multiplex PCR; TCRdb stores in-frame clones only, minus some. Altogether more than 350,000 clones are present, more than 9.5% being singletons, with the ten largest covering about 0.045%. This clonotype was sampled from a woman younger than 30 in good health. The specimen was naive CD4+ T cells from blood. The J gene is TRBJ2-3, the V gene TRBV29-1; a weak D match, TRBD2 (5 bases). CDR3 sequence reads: CSVTGLYTDTQYF. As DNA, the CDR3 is TGCAGCGTCACCGGACTTTACACAGATACGCAGTATTTT.